The 18 T cell receptor beta chains below were found in one sample sequenced in a study of blood T cell repertoires in COVID-19. Data came from immunoSEQ multiplex PCR; TCRdb stores just in-frame clones and leaves some out. The table records approximately 300,000 clones, roughly 91% of them present only once. The sample was PBMCs or T cells enriched from blood (not recorded which). The receptors derive from a woman aged 25 to 39 who had recovered from COVID-19.

The gene calls are TRBV14 and TRBJ1-1, with D perhaps matching TRBD1 (6 bases). Trimming removed 0 bases from V and 4 bases from J, with 12 bases in between. Germline CDR1 is SGHDN and CDR2 is FVKESK. This CDR3 region has 15 residues. The CDR3 is CASSQEEGVGTEAFF. The CDR3 region has the DNA TGTGCCAGCAGCCAAGAAGAGGGGGTCGGCACTGAAGCTTTCTTT. Combining the CDR3 with reference TRBV14 and TRBJ1-1 gives the whole variable domain EAGVTQFPSHSVIEKGQTVTLRCDPISGHDNLYWYRRVMGKEIKFLLHFVKESKQDESGMPNNRFLAERTGGTYSTLKVQPAELEDSGVYFCASSQEEGVGTEAFFGQGTRLTVV.

This clone showed up just once. J is TRBJ2-3 and V is TRBV18; 10 nucleotides line up with TRBD2. The CDR3 has 16 amino acids. V was pared by 1 base and J by 6 bases, with 7 bases of the junction left unmatched. Germline V CDR1 and CDR2: KGHSH, LQKENI. The CDR3 sequence is CASSPRELAGLDTQYF. As DNA, the CDR3 is TGTGCCAGCTCACCACGCGAACTAGCGGGACTTGATACGCAGTATTTT.

The rearrangement links TRBV3-1 (or the pseudogene TRBV3-2) to TRBJ2-1; 8 nucleotides match TRBD2. Per the germline V gene, CDR1 is LGHDT and CDR2 is YNNKEL (reference sequence). The V and J ends lost 1 base and 7 bases, in that order; junction bases with no gene match: 9. This CDR3 has 16 residues. The CDR3 reads CASSQGQREIGNEQFF. The CDR3 DNA reads as TGTGCCAGCAGCCAAGGGCAGCGGGAGATCGGAAATGAGCAGTTCTTC.

This chain uses TRBV9 with TRBJ2-3, with TRBD2 matching over 7 bases. CDR1 SGDLS and CDR2 YYNGEE come from the germline V gene. After removal of 0 bases from V and 4 bases from J, the junction contained 8 bases not matched to a gene. There are 16 residues in the CDR3. The CDR3 protein is CASSVDSGLEADTQYF. CDR3 sequence (DNA): TGTGCCAGCAGCGTAGATAGTGGACTAGAGGCAGATACGCAGTATTTT. Full variable domain (outside the CDR3, taken from reference TRBV9 and TRBJ2-3): DSGVTQTPKHLITATGQRVTLRCSPRSGDLSVYWYQQSLDQGLQFLIQYYNGEERAKGNILERFSAQQFPDLHSELNLSSLELGDSALYFCASSVDSGLEADTQYFGPGTRLTVL.

V gene TRBV4-1 combines with J gene TRBJ2-1; D possibly corresponds to TRBD2 (5 bases). CDR3 length: 19 amino acids. Germline loops: CDR1 MGHRA, CDR2 YSYEKL. V was shortened by 4 bases and J by 1 base, with 23 bases between the two germline ends. As DNA, the CDR3 is TGCGCCAGCAGCCCAATGGGCTCTCCCTCCAGCGGATCCTACAATGAGCAGTTCTTC. This translates into CASSPMGSPSSGSYNEQFF.

The chain links TRBV27 to TRBJ1-1; 9 bases match TRBD1. CDR3 length: 15 amino acids. Germline V gives CDR1 MNHEY, CDR2 SMNVEV (reference sequence). Unmatched junction bases numbered 7, after V lost 6 bases and J lost 2 bases. CDR3 residues: CASRHRDRVNTEAFF. CDR3 DNA: TGTGCCAGCAGACACCGGGACAGGGTTAACACTGAAGCTTTCTTT.

The chain joins TRBV3-1 (or the pseudogene TRBV3-2) to TRBJ2-1; D is unresolved. The CDR3 has 15 residues. Germline V gives CDR1 LGHDT, CDR2 YNNKEL (reference sequence). V lost 1 base and J 2 bases, leaving 9 bases between the germline ends. The CDR3 sequence: CASSQASIPYNEQFF. Written as DNA, the CDR3 is TGTGCCAGCAGCCAAGCGAGTATACCCTACAATGAGCAGTTCTTC.

CDR3 protein: CASSPRLAETETQYF. CDR3 coding DNA: TGCGCCAGCAGCCCCAGACTAGCGGAGACAGAGACCCAGTACTTC. The chain employs TRBV5-1 and TRBJ2-5; TRBD2 matches at 9 bases. This CDR3 is built from 15 residues. V was clipped by 4 bases and J by 4 bases; unmatched bases: 8. Germline CDR1 SGHRS, CDR2 YFSETQ.

Here the CDR3 reads CASIGGEAQPQHF. The DNA for the CDR3 is TGTGCCAGTATTGGAGGGGAGGCTCAGCCCCAGCATTTT. The J gene is TRBJ1-5, the V gene TRBV19; TRBD1 might be the D (5 bases). The CDR3 contains 13 residues. The germline CDR1 and CDR2 sequences are LNHDA and SQIVND (reference sequence). The ends were cut back, 7 bases at V and 6 bases at J, with 13 bases in the middle.

J is TRBJ1-1 and V is TRBV18; D not certain. The CDR3 totals 14 residues. The germline CDR1 and CDR2 sequences are KGHSH and LQKENI. Between the trimmed V and J ends, which lost 1 base and 5 bases, there was a span of 11 bases. The CDR3 spells CASSPLEIRTEAFF. Written as DNA, the CDR3 is TGTGCCAGCTCACCACTGGAGATTCGGACTGAAGCTTTCTTT. Supplemented by reference TRBV18 and TRBJ1-1, the full variable domain reads NAGVMQNPRHLVRRRGQEARLRCSPMKGHSHVYWYRQLPEEGLKFMVYLQKENIIDESGMPKERFSAEFPKEGPSILRIQQVVRGDSAAYFCASSPLEIRTEAFFGQGTRLTVV.

Only one count was recorded for this clone. The chain uses TRBV4-2 and TRBJ2-7, with D unclear. The CDR3 has 15 amino acids. The V and J ends lost 0 bases and 3 bases respectively, with 12 bases between them. The V gene's germline CDR1 is LGHNA and CDR2 YNFKEQ. This chain's CDR3 is CASSQDNGSIYEQYF. CDR3 nucleotide sequence: TGTGCCAGCAGCCAAGATAACGGGTCGATCTACGAGCAGTACTTC.

For the CDR3, the DNA is TGTGCCAGCAGGAGGGGGAGACAAACAGATACGCAGTATTTT. Protein product: CASRRGRQTDTQYF. The V call is TRBV6-5, the J call TRBJ2-3; D is perhaps TRBD1 (6 bases). From germline, CDR1 is MNHEY and CDR2 SVGAGI. Deletions cut 6 bases from V and 3 bases from J, with 13 bases between. CDR3 length equals 14 residues.

This sequence joins TRBV4-2 and TRBJ1-3; D remains ambiguous. CDR3 size: 16 residues. The V end was cut by 0 bases, the J end by 0 bases, with 9 bases between. Germline loops: CDR1 LGHNA, CDR2 YNFKEQ. CDR3 DNA sequence: TGTGCCAGCAGCCAAGACGCAGGAACCTCTGGAAACACCATATATTTT. Its translation is CASSQDAGTSGNTIYF.

The chain couples TRBV19 to TRBJ1-5; D may be TRBD1 (6 bases). The CDR3 is made up of 15 amino acids. Germline CDR1 reads LNHDA; CDR2 reads SQIVND (reference sequence). V was cut by 5 bases and J by 0 bases, with 11 bases left in between. Here the CDR3 DNA reads TGTGCCAGTAGTCCGGCAGGGGTTAGCAATCAGCCCCAGCATTTT. Translated, it gives CASSPAGVSNQPQHF.

V and J are TRBV6-2 or TRBV6-3 and TRBJ2-1; maybe TRBD1 (5 bases). Between the trimmed V and J ends, which lost 2 bases and 0 bases, there was a span of 8 bases. The CDR3 length is 15 residues. Germline V gene sequence: CDR1 MNHEY, CDR2 SVGEGT. CDR3 in amino acids: CASSYNRYSYNEQFF. CDR3 nucleotide sequence: TGTGCCAGCAGTTACAACAGGTACTCCTACAATGAGCAGTTCTTC.

This sequence joins TRBV5-1 and TRBJ1-3, with D perhaps matching TRBD1 (5 bases). The V end lost 0 bases, the J end lost 2 bases, and 12 bases lay between the germline ends. This CDR3 has 16 amino acids. Germline V lookup: CDR1 SGHRS, CDR2 YFSETQ. CDR3 nucleotide sequence: TGCGCCAGCAGCTTGGCCCAGGGCCTAGCTGGAAACACCATATATTTT. This sequence encodes CASSLAQGLAGNTIYF. Together with reference TRBV5-1 and TRBJ1-3, the CDR3 gives the full variable domain: KAGVTQTPRYLIKTRGQQVTLSCSPISGHRSVSWYQQTPGQGLQFLFEYFSETQRNKGNFPGRFSGRQFSNSRSEMNVSTLELGDSALYLCASSLAQGLAGNTIYFGEGSWLTVV.

V is TRBV19 and J is TRBJ1-1; D is unresolved. V was pared by 2 bases and J by 4 bases, with 11 bases between. Germline V gene data show CDR1 as LNHDA and CDR2 as SQIVND (reference sequence). This CDR3 contains 14 residues. CDR3 sequence reads: CASSIRIAGTEAFF. The CDR3 nucleotides are TGTGCCAGTAGTATACGGATCGCAGGCACTGAAGCTTTCTTT.

The chain combines TRBV19 with TRBJ2-7, with 7 positions matching TRBD2. Germline trimming cut 5 bases from V and 4 bases from J; bases unmatched to any gene: 14. The CDR3 has 16 amino acids. CDR1 LNHDA and CDR2 SQIVND come from the germline V gene (reference sequence). This CDR3 is CASSPNLAGARYEQYF. The CDR3 bases are TGTGCCAGTAGTCCCAATCTGGCGGGAGCCAGGTACGAGCAGTACTTC.